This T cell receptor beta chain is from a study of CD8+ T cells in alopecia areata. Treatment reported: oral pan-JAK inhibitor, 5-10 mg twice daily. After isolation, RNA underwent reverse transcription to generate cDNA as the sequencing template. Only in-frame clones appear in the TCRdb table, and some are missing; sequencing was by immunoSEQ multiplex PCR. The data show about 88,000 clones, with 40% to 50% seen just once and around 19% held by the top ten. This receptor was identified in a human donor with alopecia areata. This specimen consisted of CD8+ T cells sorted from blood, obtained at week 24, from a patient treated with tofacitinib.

The CDR3 region is CASSSADNEQFF. The CDR3 bases are TGTGCCAGCAGCTCAGCGGACAATGAGCAGTTCTTC. The chain is built from TRBV5-4 and TRBJ2-1; possible D gene TRBD2, 5 bases. V was shortened by 3 bases and J by 5 bases, with 6 bases between the two germline ends. The length of the CDR3 is 12 residues. Germline lookup yields CDR1 SGHNT and CDR2 YYREEE (reference sequence).